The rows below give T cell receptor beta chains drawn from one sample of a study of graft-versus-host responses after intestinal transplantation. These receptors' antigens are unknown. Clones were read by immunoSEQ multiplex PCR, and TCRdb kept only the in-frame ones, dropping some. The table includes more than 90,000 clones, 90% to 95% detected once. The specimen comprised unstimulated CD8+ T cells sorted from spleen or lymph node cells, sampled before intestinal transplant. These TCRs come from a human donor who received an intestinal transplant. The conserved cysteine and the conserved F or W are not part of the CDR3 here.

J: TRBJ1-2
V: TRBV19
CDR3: ASSPGTDYGYT

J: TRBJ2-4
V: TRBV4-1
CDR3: ASSQTTGLENIQY

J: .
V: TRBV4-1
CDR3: ASSQVGGSVYEQY

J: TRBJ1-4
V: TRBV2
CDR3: ASSDGDSAGYEKLF

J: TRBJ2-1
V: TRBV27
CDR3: ASSLNGRSNEQF

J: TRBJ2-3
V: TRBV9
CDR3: ASSVGLRVSTDTQY

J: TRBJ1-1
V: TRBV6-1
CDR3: ASSQQGWDTEAF

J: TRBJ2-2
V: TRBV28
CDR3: ASTLSGTVAGELF

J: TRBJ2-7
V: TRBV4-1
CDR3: ASSQEWRTLALYEQY

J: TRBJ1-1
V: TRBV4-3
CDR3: ASSVRTGTEAF

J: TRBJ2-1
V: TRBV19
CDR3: ASSSASYNEQF

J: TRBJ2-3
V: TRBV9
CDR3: ASSSSSDTQY

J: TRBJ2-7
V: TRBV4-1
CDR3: ASSQRQIDEQY

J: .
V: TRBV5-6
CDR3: ASSPGEGEQY

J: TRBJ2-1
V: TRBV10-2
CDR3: ASSDQREQF

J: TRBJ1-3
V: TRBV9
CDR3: ASSPPIPTGSGNTIY

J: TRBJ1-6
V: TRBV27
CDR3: ASSLSAGGISPLH

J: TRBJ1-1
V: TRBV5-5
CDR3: ASSLGDREIIFEAF

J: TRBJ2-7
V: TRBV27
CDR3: ASSWGGQGFTYEQY

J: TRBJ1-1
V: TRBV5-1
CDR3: ASSLRRTGEDTEAF

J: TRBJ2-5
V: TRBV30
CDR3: AWSVYRETQY

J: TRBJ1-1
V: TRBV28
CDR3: ASSLSEGAEAF

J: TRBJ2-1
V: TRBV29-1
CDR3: SVEDPRLSSYNEQF

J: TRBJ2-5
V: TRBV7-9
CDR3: ASSFPLDTQETQY

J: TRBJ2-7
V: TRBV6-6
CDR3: ASSLQYEQY

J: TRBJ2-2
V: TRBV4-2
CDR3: ASSLPSGGNTGELF

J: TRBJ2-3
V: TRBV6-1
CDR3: ASAGGGGRDTQY

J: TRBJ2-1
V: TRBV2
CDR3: ASSAHWMGSGNNEQF

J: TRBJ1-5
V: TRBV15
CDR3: ATSTTGYNQPQH

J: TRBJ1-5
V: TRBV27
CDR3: VSSLYRDNQPQH

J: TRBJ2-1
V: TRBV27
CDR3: ASSGGLAGGVGNEQF

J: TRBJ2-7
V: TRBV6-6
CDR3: ASSYGREQY

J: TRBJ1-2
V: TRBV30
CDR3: AYLSGVLPVYGYT

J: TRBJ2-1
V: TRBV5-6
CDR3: ASILLAGGIPPRNEQF

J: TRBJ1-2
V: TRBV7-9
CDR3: ASSLEGSGYT

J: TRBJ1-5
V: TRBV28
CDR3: ASSFRQGYQPQH

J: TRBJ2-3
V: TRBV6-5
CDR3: ASSYSIDSTDTQY

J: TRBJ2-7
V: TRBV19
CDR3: ASSSSWDRGYEQY

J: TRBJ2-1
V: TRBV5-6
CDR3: ASSLERDSYNEQF

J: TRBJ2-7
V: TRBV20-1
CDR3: SASGSYEQY

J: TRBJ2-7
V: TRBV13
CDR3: ASSSNPGGQGAHEQY

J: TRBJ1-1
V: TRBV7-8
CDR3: ASSLAPGGTAGTEAF